The 5 T cell receptor beta chains in this list originate from one sample, sequenced in a study of cytomegalovirus exposure and HLA in healthy donors (dated by TCRdb to about 2017). The library relied on the immunoSEQ multiplex PCR assay. A mixture of 60 forward primers for TCR Vbeta segments and 13 reverse primers for TCR Jbeta segments was used in the multiplex PCR. TCRdb limited this immuneACCESS table to in-frame rearrangements with V and J called. A share of clones is missing; checked studies link under half to unresolved V genes, and the rest is unexplained. The sample table lists 120,000 or so clones, about four fifths of them with a count of one. The ten largest account for about 8.3% of the sample. Sequenced: PBMCs. The receptor source for this set is a woman between 50 and 59 years old in good health and CMV-seropositive.

This clone was observed once. This rearrangement joins TRBV7-2 to TRBJ2-3, with TRBD2 matching over 13 bases. This CDR3 has 15 residues. Germline CDR1 is SGHTA and CDR2 is FQGNSA. V lost 2 bases and J lost 6; bases outside the gene matches: 2. CDR3 DNA: TGTGCCAGCAGCTTAACTAGCGGGGGGGCGGATACGCAGTATTTT. Its translation is CASSLTSGGADTQYF.

The J gene is TRBJ1-2, the V gene TRBV10-3, with 11 bases matching TRBD1. CDR1 is ENHRY and CDR2 is SYGVKD in the germline V gene. The CDR3 extends over 15 amino acids. Trimming took 0 bases from V and 7 from J; bases not matched to a gene: 4. The CDR3 loop reads CAISESRDRGCGYTF. In nucleotides, the CDR3 is TGTGCCATCAGTGAGTCCCGGGACAGGGGGTGTGGCTACACCTTC.

The chain employs TRBV11-2 and TRBJ1-6, with 7 nucleotides matching TRBD1. Germline CDR1 is SGHAT and CDR2 is FQNNGV. The length of the CDR3 is 15 residues. With V trimmed by 4 bases and J by 8 bases, 8 bases remained unmatched. This CDR3 is CASSSYKGADSPLHF. CDR3 DNA sequence: TGTGCCAGCAGCTCCTATAAGGGGGCGGATTCACCCCTCCACTTT.

The rearrangement joins TRBV7-2 to TRBJ1-1; D uncertain. V was clipped by 1 base and J by 6 bases, with 9 bases between them. CDR3 length equals 13 residues. Germline CDR1 reads SGHTA; CDR2 reads FQGNSA. The CDR3: CASSLDVGPEAFF. The CDR3 bases are TGTGCCAGCAGCTTAGATGTCGGTCCTGAAGCTTTCTTT.

There are a few counts of this clone. The chain links TRBV6-6 to TRBJ1-5; D remains unclear. Deletions cut 7 bases from V and 1 base from J, with 11 bases between. This CDR3 is built from 14 residues. The germline CDR1 and CDR2 sequences are MNHNY and SVGAGI (reference sequence). CDR3 residues: CASTTAGSNQPQHF. The CDR3 DNA is TGTGCCAGCACTACGGCGGGGAGCAATCAGCCCCAGCATTTT.